These 32 T cell receptor beta chains were sequenced from one sample in a study of T cells after yellow fever vaccination (dated by TCRdb to the late 2010s). The sample's treatment or condition, from its label and the paper: live attenuated yellow fever vaccine strain. Library generation was performed with 5' RACE. The run used an Illumina NovaSeq 6000. TCRdb's own reprocessing of the public reads used fastp at Q25 and MiXCR and kept productive beta chains. Every CDR3 protein is listed once, alongside the most common genes and DNA of its rows. The sample contains about 170,000 distinct CDR3 sequences, about 11% of them found a single time. The top ten hold 30% to 45% of the sample. The input for sequencing was CD8+ T cells sorted from PBMCs, taken 15 days after the yellow fever booster vaccination. The receptor source for this set is a man younger than 35 who received the YFV17D yellow fever vaccine.

The chain couples TRBV27 to TRBJ2-3; D not certain. CDR1 is MNHEY, CDR2 SMNVEV, per germline (reference sequence). The CDR3 has 14 residues. Trimming pared 0 bases from V and 4 bases from J, leaving 8 bases between. The CDR3 is CASSLSINPDTQYF. The DNA for the CDR3 is TGTGCCAGCAGTTTATCCATTAATCCAGATACGCAGTATTTT.

This sequence joins TRBV5-1 and TRBJ2-7, with 9 bases lining up with TRBD1. Germline V gives CDR1 SGHRS, CDR2 YFSETQ. The trim removed 1 base at V and 3 bases at J, leaving 2 bases unmatched. The CDR3 spans 14 residues. The CDR3 is CASSLMGQGYEQYV. The DNA for the CDR3 is TGCGCCAGCAGCTTGATGGGACAGGGCTACGAGCAGTACGTC.

The chain recombines TRBV6-5 with TRBJ1-4; unclear D gene. This CDR3 has 12 residues. Germline values: CDR1 MNHEY, CDR2 SVGAGI. Trimming removed 4 bases at V and 6 bases at J, with 6 bases between. CDR3 sequence reads: CASSSPDEKLFF. In nucleotides, the CDR3 is TGTGCCAGCAGTTCCCCAGATGAAAAACTGTTTTTT.

This clonotype turned up a few times. The CDR3 DNA reads TGTGCCAGCTCACCACCAGACAAAAACAATGAGCAGTTCTTC. Protein product: CASSPPDKNNEQFF. The V call is TRBV18, the J call TRBJ2-1; the D is unclear. The CDR3 contains 14 residues. Germline assignment: CDR1 KGHSH and CDR2 LQKENI. Trimming removed 0 bases at V and 5 bases at J, with 8 bases between.

The chain has TRBV19 and TRBJ2-5; 10 nucleotides align to TRBD2. Per germline, CDR1 LNHDA and CDR2 SQIVND (reference sequence). The CDR3 covers 16 residues. The V and J ends lost 5 bases and 0 bases, in that order; junction bases with no gene match: 6. CDR3 sequence: CASSGPLAGNQETQYF. As DNA, the CDR3 is TGTGCCAGTAGTGGCCCACTAGCGGGGAACCAAGAGACCCAGTACTTC.

This CDR3 is CASSFAQGGAGLASYGYTF. CDR3 coding DNA: TGTGCCAGCAGCTTCGCTCAGGGGGGGGCCGGCCTTGCGAGCTATGGCTACACCTTC. The chain links TRBV27 to TRBJ1-2; 7 positions match TRBD1. In germline, CDR1 is MNHEY, CDR2 SMNVEV (reference sequence). The CDR3 has 19 residues. V lost 6 bases, J lost 4 bases, and 23 bases stayed unmatched.

The rearrangement joins TRBV9 to TRBJ2-5; 14 bases are shared with TRBD2. The germline V gene encodes CDR1 SGDLS and CDR2 YYNGEE. Trimming at V came to 4 bases and at J to 7 bases, leaving 12 bases not matched to a gene. This CDR3 comprises 17 residues. CDR3 in amino acids: CASSSGLAGDRGPTQYF. The CDR3 DNA sequence: TGTGCCAGCAGCTCGGGACTAGCGGGGGACCGGGGTCCGACCCAGTACTTC.

This clonotype has at least ten counts. The rearrangement uses TRBV19 and TRBJ1-2, with D possibly being TRBD1 (5 bases). The V gene lost 5 bases and the J gene lost 6 bases, with 25 bases spanning the gap. CDR1 and CDR2 from the germline V gene are LNHDA and SQIVND (reference sequence). The CDR3 loop spans 17 amino acids. CDR3 in amino acids: CASSPGARGYFYDGYTF. The DNA for the CDR3 is TGTGCCAGTAGTCCGGGCGCTCGGGGGTATTTTTATGATGGCTACACCTTC.

This clonotype appeared a few times. V is TRBV10-3 and J is TRBJ2-3, with D maybe TRBD1 (6 bases). CDR3 length: 16 amino acids. In germline, CDR1 is ENHRY, CDR2 SYGVKD. Trimming pared 0 bases from V and 0 bases from J, leaving 10 bases between. CDR3 sequence: CAISESTGPSTDTQYF. As DNA, the CDR3 is TGTGCCATCAGTGAGTCGACAGGACCCAGCACAGATACGCAGTATTTT.

In this sample, this clonotype turned up a few times. The V and J genes are TRBV9 and TRBJ1-1; D ambiguous. The germline gives CDR1 SGDLS, CDR2 YYNGEE. CDR3 length: 14 residues. V was clipped by 2 bases and J by 4 bases, with 12 bases between them. The CDR3 bases are TGTGCCAGCAGCGTTGGATCGACGGGCACTGAAGCTTTCTTT. Residues: CASSVGSTGTEAFF. The complete variable domain, with remaining parts taken from reference TRBV9 and TRBJ1-1, reads DSGVTQTPKHLITATGQRVTLRCSPRSGDLSVYWYQQSLDQGLQFLIQYYNGEERAKGNILERFSAQQFPDLHSELNLSSLELGDSALYFCASSVGSTGTEAFFGQGTRLTVV.

This clonotype was counted between two and nine times. This rearrangement joins TRBV11-2 to TRBJ2-7, with D possibly TRBD1 on 6 matching bases. Germline V CDR1 and CDR2: SGHAT, FQNNGV. Trimming took 1 base from V and 1 from J, leaving 14 bases between them. This CDR3 is built from 16 residues. The CDR3 coding sequence is TGTGCCAGCAGCTTAGTTCCAGGGACAATATCCTACGAGCAGTACTTC. Its protein product is CASSLVPGTISYEQYF.

This chain links TRBV9 with TRBJ2-1, with D possibly being TRBD1 (6 bases). The CDR3 consists of 16 residues. Trimming stripped 3 bases from V and 2 bases from J, with 15 bases between. Looked up from germline, CDR1 is SGDLS and CDR2 is YYNGEE. CDR3 bases: TGTGCCAGCAGCGCGTCAGGGACAATAACCTACAATGAGCAGTTCTTC. Amino acid sequence: CASSASGTITYNEQFF. Variable domain in full (rest from reference TRBV9 and TRBJ2-1): DSGVTQTPKHLITATGQRVTLRCSPRSGDLSVYWYQQSLDQGLQFLIQYYNGEERAKGNILERFSAQQFPDLHSELNLSSLELGDSALYFCASSASGTITYNEQFFGPGTRLTVL.

This rearrangement joins TRBV14 to TRBJ2-3, with D maybe TRBD1 (6 bases). The V and J ends lost 2 bases and 2 bases respectively, with 8 bases between them. Germline V gives CDR1 SGHDN, CDR2 FVKESK. The CDR3 contains 14 residues. The CDR3 bases are TGTGCCAGCAGCCAATGGACAGACACAGATACGCAGTATTTT. It yields the protein CASSQWTDTDTQYF.

The genes are TRBV6-5 and TRBJ2-3; 7 nucleotides agree with TRBD1. V shed 0 bases, J shed 0 bases, and the junction held 9 bases outside the gene matches. Per the germline V gene, CDR1 is MNHEY and CDR2 is SVGAGI. The CDR3 totals 18 residues. The CDR3 DNA reads as TGTGCCAGCAGTTACTCGACCAGGGACAGCCCTAGCACAGATACGCAGTATTTT. It encodes CASSYSTRDSPSTDTQYF.

This chain uses TRBV12-3 or TRBV12-4 with TRBJ1-5; TRBD1 agrees at 9 bases. V was pared by 4 bases and J by 9 bases, with 4 bases of the junction left unmatched. The CDR3 runs 13 residues. CDR3 region: CASSYGTGWPQHF. The CDR3 region has the DNA TGTGCCAGCAGTTACGGGACAGGGTGGCCCCAGCATTTT.

This chain uses TRBV7-9 with TRBJ2-5; D not resolved. Germline CDR1 reads SEHNR; CDR2 reads FQNEAQ (reference sequence). The CDR3 extends over 13 amino acids. The V end lost 0 bases, the J end lost 5 bases, and 7 bases lay between the germline ends. CDR3 bases: TGTGCCAGCAGCTTAGCTCTGGGCGAGACCCAGTACTTC. As protein: CASSLALGETQYF.

DNA for the CDR3: TGCAGCGTTGTTATCGGATATGGCTACACCTTC. Translated, it gives CSVVIGYGYTF. This chain joins TRBV29-1 and TRBJ1-2; D is unresolved. Germline CDR1 SQVTM, CDR2 ANQGSEA. The CDR3 runs to 11 residues. V dropped 4 bases and J dropped 5 bases, with 8 bases sitting between them.

V and J are TRBV23-1 and TRBJ2-7; D gene unclear. TRBV23-1 is noted as an ORF with a role that remains uncertain. The ends were cut back, 0 bases at V and 3 bases at J, with 15 bases in the middle. This CDR3 is 16 amino acids long. The CDR3 region is CASSQSQRLIHYEQYF. For the CDR3, the DNA is TGCGCCAGCAGTCAATCCCAGCGCCTAATTCACTACGAGCAGTACTTC.

This chain links TRBV11-2 with TRBJ2-1; D call uncertain. The CDR3 extends over 15 amino acids. Looked up from germline, CDR1 is SGHAT and CDR2 is FQNNGV. V shed 1 base and J shed 4 bases, with 11 bases lying between them. The CDR3 region has the DNA TGTGCCAGCAGCTTAGTCAAGGGTAGTTACAATGAGCAGTTCTTC. Its translation is CASSLVKGSYNEQFF.

This chain joins TRBV7-9 and TRBJ2-7, with 8 bases identical to TRBD2. The junction had 14 bases not matched to a gene; V was cut back by 5 bases and J by 2 bases. The CDR3 totals 17 residues. CDR1 SEHNR and CDR2 FQNEAQ come from the germline V gene (reference sequence). The chain's CDR3 is CASSPTDGSGSPYEQYF. DNA of the CDR3: TGTGCCAGCAGCCCTACGGACGGGAGCGGGAGTCCCTACGAGCAGTACTTC.

This clonotype was recorded a few times. The chain carries TRBV7-9 and TRBJ2-1; D not resolved. Trimming took off 5 bases at V and 5 bases at J, with 13 bases between the two ends. In germline, CDR1 is SEHNR, CDR2 FQNEAQ (reference sequence). CDR3 length: 14 amino acids. The CDR3 sequence: CASSRDGRHNEQFF. CDR3 nucleotide sequence: TGTGCCAGCAGCCGAGACGGTAGACACAATGAGCAGTTCTTC.

V usage is TRBV28 and J usage is TRBJ2-2, with D perhaps TRBD1 or TRBD2 (6 bases each). This CDR3 has 16 amino acids. V lost 1 base and J 4 bases, leaving 13 bases between the germline ends. Germline loops: CDR1 MDHEN, CDR2 SYDVKM. The CDR3: CASSLYSGAVTGELFF. CDR3 sequence (DNA): TGTGCCAGCAGTTTATATTCGGGGGCGGTCACCGGGGAGCTGTTTTTT.

The sample holds a few counts of this clonotype. CDR3 in DNA: TGTGCCAGCAGCCGGACGGAAAACTATGGCTACACCTTC. Translating gives CASSRTENYGYTF. V is TRBV6-2 or TRBV6-3 and J is TRBJ1-2; no firm D call. The CDR3 has 13 residues. The germline V and J ends were trimmed by 6 bases and 2 bases, with 10 bases remaining between them. Germline CDR1 reads MNHEY; CDR2 reads SVGEGT.

This clonotype was seen more than once but under ten times. The genes are TRBV4-3 and TRBJ2-5; D unclear. Trimming stripped 3 bases from V and 5 bases from J, with 10 bases between. There are 13 residues in the CDR3. Germline CDR1 reads LGHNA; CDR2 reads YSLEER. For the CDR3, the DNA is TGCGCCAGCAGCCAGGGGTCTAGTGAGACCCAGTACTTC. Residues: CASSQGSSETQYF.

There are a few counts of this clonotype. V gene TRBV4-1 combines with J gene TRBJ2-5; D is possibly TRBD1 (5 bases). CDR3 length: 15 amino acids. Germline lookup yields CDR1 MGHRA and CDR2 YSYEKL. Trimming took off 4 bases at V and 1 base at J, with 13 bases between the two ends. The DNA of the CDR3 is TGCGCCAGCAGCCGGAAGACAGTGACCCAAGAGACCCAGTACTTC. Translated, it gives CASSRKTVTQETQYF.

In this sample, this clonotype turned up a few times. This chain uses TRBV4-1 with TRBJ1-1; D is unresolved. CDR1 is MGHRA, CDR2 YSYEKL, per germline. The CDR3 consists of 13 residues. V was clipped by 6 bases and J by 0 bases, with 8 bases between them. The CDR3 loop reads CASRALMNTEAFF. CDR3 nucleotides: TGCGCCAGCAGGGCCCTCATGAACACTGAAGCTTTCTTT.

The chain combines TRBV7-2 with TRBJ2-7; D is perhaps TRBD1 or TRBD2 (6 bases each). The V gene's germline CDR1 is SGHTA and CDR2 FQGNSA. V was pared by 5 bases and J by 9 bases, with 17 bases between. The CDR3 has 13 residues. The CDR3: CASSPTSGAWQYF. CDR3 nucleotides: TGTGCCAGCAGCCCGACCTCGGGGGCGTGGCAGTACTTC.

This clonotype occurred a few times. The CDR3 nucleotides are TGTGCTAGTGGTTTTCTCCTCGGACAGATGACTAAAGAGACCCAGTACTTC. Its protein is CASGFLLGQMTKETQYF. The chain combines TRBV12-5 with TRBJ2-5, with a tentative D call TRBD1 (6 bases). This CDR3 is built from 17 residues. Germline CDR1 is LGHNT and CDR2 is FRNRAP. V was pared by 3 bases and J by 3 bases, with 20 bases between.

This clonotype was recorded many times. The chain employs TRBV4-2 and TRBJ1-5, with D hard to call. CDR3 length equals 12 residues. V lost 4 bases and J 4 bases, leaving 5 bases between the germline ends. Germline values: CDR1 LGHNA, CDR2 YNFKEQ. CDR3 in DNA: TGTGCCAGCAGCCTGGAAAATCAGCCCCAGCATTTT. This sequence encodes CASSLENQPQHF.

This chain links TRBV28 with TRBJ1-1; no firm D call. The V gene lost 4 bases and the J gene lost 4 bases, with 10 bases spanning the gap. Germline-derived CDR1 and CDR2 are MDHEN and SYDVKM. This CDR3 has 13 residues. CDR3 in amino acids: CASSSARATEAFF. In DNA form, the CDR3 reads TGTGCCAGCAGTTCCGCCCGGGCCACTGAAGCTTTCTTT.

This rearrangement joins TRBV6-5 to TRBJ2-1; 9 positions agree with TRBD1. Germline V gene sequence: CDR1 MNHEY, CDR2 SVGAGI. The CDR3 is 17 amino acids. V lost 6 bases and J lost 7; bases outside the gene matches: 16. As DNA, the CDR3 is TGTGCCAGCAGCCAGGGTCAGCGGATGACAGGGGGGAATGAGCAGTTCTTC. It codes for CASSQGQRMTGGNEQFF.

The chain combines TRBV19 with TRBJ1-2; no definite D call. This CDR3 has 13 amino acids. CDR1 and CDR2 (germline): LNHDA, SQIVND (reference sequence). V dropped 3 bases and J dropped 4 bases, with 9 bases sitting between them. The CDR3 sequence: CASSIEYGYGYTF. CDR3 nucleotides: TGTGCCAGTAGTATCGAGTACGGCTATGGCTACACCTTC.